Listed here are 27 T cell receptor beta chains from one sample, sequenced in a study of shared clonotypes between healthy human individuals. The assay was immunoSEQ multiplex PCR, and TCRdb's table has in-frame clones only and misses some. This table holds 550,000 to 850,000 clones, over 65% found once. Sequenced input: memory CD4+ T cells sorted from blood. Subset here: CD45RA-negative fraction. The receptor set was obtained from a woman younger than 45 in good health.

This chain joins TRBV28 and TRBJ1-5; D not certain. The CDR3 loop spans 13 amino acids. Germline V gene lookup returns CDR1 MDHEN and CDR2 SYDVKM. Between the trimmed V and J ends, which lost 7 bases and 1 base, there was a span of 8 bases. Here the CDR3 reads CASKGRSNQPQHF. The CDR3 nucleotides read TGTGCCAGCAAGGGAAGAAGCAATCAGCCCCAGCATTTT.

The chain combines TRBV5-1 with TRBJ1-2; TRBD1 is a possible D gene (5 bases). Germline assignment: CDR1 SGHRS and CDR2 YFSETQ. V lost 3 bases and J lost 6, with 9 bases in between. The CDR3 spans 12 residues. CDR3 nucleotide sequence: TGCGCCAGCAGCTCCAGGGAGGATGGCTACACCTTC. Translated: CASSSREDGYTF.

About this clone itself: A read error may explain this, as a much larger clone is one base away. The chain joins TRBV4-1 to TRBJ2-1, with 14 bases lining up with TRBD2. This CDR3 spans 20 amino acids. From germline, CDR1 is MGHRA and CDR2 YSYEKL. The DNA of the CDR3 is TGCGCCAACAGCCAAGAATCTGCCGGGACTAGCGGGAGTCGCTACAATGAGCAGTTCTTC. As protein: CANSQESAGTSGSRYNEQFF.

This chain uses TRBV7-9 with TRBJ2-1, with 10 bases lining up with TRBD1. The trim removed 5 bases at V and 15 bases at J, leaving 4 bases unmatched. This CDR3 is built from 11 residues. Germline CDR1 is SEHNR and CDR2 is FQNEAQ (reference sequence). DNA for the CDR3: TGTGCCAGCAGCAGCCGGGACAGGGGGTTCTTC. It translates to CASSSRDRGFF.

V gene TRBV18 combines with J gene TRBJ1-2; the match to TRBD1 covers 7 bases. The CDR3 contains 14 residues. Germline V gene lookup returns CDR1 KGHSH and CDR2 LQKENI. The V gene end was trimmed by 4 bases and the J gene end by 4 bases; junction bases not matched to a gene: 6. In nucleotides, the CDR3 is TGTGCCAGCTCACACGACAGGGTACGCTATGGCTACACCTTC. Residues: CASSHDRVRYGYTF.

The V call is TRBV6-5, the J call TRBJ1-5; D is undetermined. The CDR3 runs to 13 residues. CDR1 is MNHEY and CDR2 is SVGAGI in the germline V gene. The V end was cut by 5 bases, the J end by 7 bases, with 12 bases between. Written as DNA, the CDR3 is TGTGCCAGCAGTGCAAGGACGGTGCAGCCCCAGCATTTT. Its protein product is CASSARTVQPQHF.

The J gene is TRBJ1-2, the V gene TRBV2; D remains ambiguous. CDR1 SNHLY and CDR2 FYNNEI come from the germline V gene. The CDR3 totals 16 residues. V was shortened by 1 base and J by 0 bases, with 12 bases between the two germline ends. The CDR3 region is CASSEGGRAANYGYTF. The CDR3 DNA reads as TGTGCCAGCAGTGAAGGTGGGAGAGCGGCTAACTATGGCTACACCTTC. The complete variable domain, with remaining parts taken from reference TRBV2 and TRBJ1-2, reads EPEVTQTPSHQVTQMGQEVILRCVPISNHLYFYWYRQILGQKVEFLVSFYNNEISEKSEIFDDQFSVERPDGSNFTLKIRSTKLEDSAMYFCASSEGGRAANYGYTFGSGTRLTVV.

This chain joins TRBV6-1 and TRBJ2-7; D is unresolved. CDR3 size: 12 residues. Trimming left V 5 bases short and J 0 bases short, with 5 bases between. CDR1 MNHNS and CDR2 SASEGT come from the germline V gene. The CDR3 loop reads CASSSSSYEQYF. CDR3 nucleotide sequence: TGTGCCAGCAGTTCCAGCTCCTACGAGCAGTACTTC.

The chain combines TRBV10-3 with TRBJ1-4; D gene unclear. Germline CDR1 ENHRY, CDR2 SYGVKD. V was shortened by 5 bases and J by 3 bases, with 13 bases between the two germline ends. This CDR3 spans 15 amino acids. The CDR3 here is CAISYFAGPNEKLFF. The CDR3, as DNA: TGTGCCATCAGTTACTTTGCAGGACCTAATGAAAAACTGTTTTTT.

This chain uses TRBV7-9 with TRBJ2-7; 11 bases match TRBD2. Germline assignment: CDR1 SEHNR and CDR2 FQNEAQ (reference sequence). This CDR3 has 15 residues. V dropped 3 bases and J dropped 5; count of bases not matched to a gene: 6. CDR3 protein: CASSFTSGRPDEQYF. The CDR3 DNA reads TGTGCCAGCAGCTTTACTAGCGGGAGACCCGACGAGCAGTACTTC.

The CDR3: CASYRASNYGYTF. For the CDR3, the DNA is TGTGCCAGCTACAGGGCGTCTAACTATGGCTACACCTTC. V is TRBV6-1 and J is TRBJ1-2; TRBD1 is a possible D gene (6 bases). V was clipped by 8 bases and J by 0 bases, with 10 bases between them. From germline, CDR1 is MNHNS and CDR2 SASEGT. This CDR3 region has 13 residues.

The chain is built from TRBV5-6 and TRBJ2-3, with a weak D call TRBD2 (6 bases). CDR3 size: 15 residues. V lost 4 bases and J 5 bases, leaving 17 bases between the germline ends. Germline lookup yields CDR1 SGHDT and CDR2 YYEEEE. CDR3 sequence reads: CASSPVGGSGDTQYF. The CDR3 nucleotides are TGTGCCAGCAGCCCGGTCGGGGGTTCGGGAGATACGCAGTATTTT.

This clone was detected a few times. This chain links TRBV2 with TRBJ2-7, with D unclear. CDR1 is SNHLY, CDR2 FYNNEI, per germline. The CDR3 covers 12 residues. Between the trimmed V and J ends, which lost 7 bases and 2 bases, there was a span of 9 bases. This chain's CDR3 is CASIKGTYEQYF. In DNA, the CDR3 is TGTGCCAGCATAAAGGGAACCTACGAGCAGTACTTC.

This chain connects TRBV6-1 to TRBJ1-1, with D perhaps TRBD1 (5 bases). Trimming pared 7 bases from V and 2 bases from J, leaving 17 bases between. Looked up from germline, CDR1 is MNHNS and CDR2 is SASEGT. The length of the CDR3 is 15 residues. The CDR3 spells CASTGTSDRNTEAFF. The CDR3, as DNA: TGTGCCAGCACCGGAACTTCCGACAGAAACACTGAAGCTTTCTTT.

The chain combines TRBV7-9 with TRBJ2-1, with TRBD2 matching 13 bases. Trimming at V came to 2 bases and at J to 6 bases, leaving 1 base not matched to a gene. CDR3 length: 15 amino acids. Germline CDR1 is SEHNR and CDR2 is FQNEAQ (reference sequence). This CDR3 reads CASSLTSGRGNEQFF. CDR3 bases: TGTGCCAGCAGCTTAACTAGCGGGAGGGGCAATGAGCAGTTCTTC.

DNA of the CDR3: TGCGCCAGCAGCTTGGGAGGGACAACAAACACCGGGGAGCTGTTTTTT. Amino acid sequence: CASSLGGTTNTGELFF. V gene TRBV5-1 combines with J gene TRBJ2-2; perhaps TRBD1 as D (6 bases). The CDR3 sequence is 16 residues long. V was shortened by 0 bases and J by 2 bases, with 11 bases between the two germline ends. Germline V gives CDR1 SGHRS, CDR2 YFSETQ.

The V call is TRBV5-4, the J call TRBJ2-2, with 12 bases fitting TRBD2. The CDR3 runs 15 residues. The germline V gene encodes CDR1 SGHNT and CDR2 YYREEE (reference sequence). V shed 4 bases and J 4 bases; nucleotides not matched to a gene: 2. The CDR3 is CASSPTSGSTGELFF. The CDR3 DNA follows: TGTGCCAGCAGCCCGACTAGCGGGAGCACCGGGGAGCTGTTTTTT.

CDR3: CASSIRASGFTDTQYF. The CDR3 DNA is TGTGCCAGTAGTATTCGGGCTAGCGGGTTCACAGATACGCAGTATTTT. This chain joins TRBV19 and TRBJ2-3, with 8 bases identical to TRBD2. The CDR3 length is 16 residues. The V segment lost 3 bases and the J segment 2 bases; nucleotides outside the gene matches: 7. The germline CDR1 and CDR2 sequences are LNHDA and SQIVND (reference sequence).

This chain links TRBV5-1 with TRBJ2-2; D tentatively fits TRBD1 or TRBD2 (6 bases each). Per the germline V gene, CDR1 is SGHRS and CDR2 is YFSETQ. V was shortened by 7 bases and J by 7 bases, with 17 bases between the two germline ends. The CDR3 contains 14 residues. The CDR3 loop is CASHPGARVGELFF. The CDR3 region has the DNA TGCGCCAGCCACCCGGGGGCGAGGGTCGGGGAGCTGTTTTTT.

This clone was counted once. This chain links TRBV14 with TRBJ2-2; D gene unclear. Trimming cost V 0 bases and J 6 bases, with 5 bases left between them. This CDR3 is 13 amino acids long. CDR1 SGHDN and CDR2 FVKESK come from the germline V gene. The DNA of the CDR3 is TGTGCCAGCAGCCAAGATCTAGCCGGGGAGCTGTTTTTT. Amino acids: CASSQDLAGELFF. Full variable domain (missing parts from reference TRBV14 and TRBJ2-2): EAGVTQFPSHSVIEKGQTVTLRCDPISGHDNLYWYRRVMGKEIKFLLHFVKESKQDESGMPNNRFLAERTGGTYSTLKVQPAELEDSGVYFCASSQDLAGELFFGEGSRLTVL.

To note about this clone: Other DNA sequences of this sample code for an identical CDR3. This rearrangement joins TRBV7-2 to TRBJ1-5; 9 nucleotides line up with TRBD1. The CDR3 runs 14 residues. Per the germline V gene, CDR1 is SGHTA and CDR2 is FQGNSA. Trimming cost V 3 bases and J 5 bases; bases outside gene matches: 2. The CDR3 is CASSFRQGDQPQHF. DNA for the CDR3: TGTGCCAGCAGCTTTCGACAGGGGGATCAGCCCCAGCATTTT.

As DNA, the CDR3 is TGTGCCAGCAGCGTAGGGACTAGCGGGACGAATGAGCAGTTCTTC. It specifies CASSVGTSGTNEQFF. V is TRBV7-6 and J is TRBJ2-1; 13 nucleotides match TRBD2. Trimming at V came to 5 bases and at J to 7 bases, leaving 5 bases not matched to a gene. The CDR3 runs to 15 residues. CDR1 is SGHVS and CDR2 is FNYEAQ in the germline V gene.

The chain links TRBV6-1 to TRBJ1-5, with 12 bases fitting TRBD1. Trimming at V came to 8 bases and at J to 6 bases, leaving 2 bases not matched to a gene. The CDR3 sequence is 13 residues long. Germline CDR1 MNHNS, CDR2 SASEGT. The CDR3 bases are TGTGCCAGCCGGGACAGGGGGCCTCAGCCCCAGCATTTT. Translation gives CASRDRGPQPQHF.

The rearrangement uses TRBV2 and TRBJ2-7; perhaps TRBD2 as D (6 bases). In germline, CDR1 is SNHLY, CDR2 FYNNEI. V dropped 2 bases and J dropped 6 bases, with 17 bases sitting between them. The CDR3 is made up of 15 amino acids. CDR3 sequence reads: CASSEWAGPFGEQYF. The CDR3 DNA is TGTGCCAGCAGTGAATGGGCGGGGCCCTTTGGCGAGCAGTACTTC.

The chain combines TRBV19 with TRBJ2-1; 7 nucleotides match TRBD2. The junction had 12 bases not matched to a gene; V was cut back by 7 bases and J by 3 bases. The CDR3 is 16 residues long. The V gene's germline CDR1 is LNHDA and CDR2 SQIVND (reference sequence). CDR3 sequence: CASTQILATRYNEQFF. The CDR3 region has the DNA TGTGCCAGTACCCAAATACTAGCGACCCGCTACAATGAGCAGTTCTTC. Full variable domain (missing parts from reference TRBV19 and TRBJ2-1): DGGITQSPKYLFRKEGQNVTLSCEQNLNHDAMYWYRQDPGQGLRLIYYSQIVNDFQKGDIAEGYSVSREKKESFPLTVTSAQKNPTAFYLCASTQILATRYNEQFFGPGTRLTVL.

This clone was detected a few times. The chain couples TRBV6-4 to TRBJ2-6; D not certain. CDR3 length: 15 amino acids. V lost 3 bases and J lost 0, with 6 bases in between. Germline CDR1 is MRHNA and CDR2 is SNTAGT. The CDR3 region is CASSEKSSGANVLTF. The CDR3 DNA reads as TGTGCCAGCAGTGAGAAGAGCTCTGGGGCCAACGTCCTGACTTTC.

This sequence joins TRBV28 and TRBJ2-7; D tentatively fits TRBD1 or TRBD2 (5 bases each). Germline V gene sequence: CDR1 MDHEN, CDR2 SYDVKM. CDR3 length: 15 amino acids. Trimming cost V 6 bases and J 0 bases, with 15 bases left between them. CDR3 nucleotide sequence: TGTGCCAGCAGGAACCCCGGGACGGTCTCCTACGAGCAGTACTTC. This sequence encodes CASRNPGTVSYEQYF.